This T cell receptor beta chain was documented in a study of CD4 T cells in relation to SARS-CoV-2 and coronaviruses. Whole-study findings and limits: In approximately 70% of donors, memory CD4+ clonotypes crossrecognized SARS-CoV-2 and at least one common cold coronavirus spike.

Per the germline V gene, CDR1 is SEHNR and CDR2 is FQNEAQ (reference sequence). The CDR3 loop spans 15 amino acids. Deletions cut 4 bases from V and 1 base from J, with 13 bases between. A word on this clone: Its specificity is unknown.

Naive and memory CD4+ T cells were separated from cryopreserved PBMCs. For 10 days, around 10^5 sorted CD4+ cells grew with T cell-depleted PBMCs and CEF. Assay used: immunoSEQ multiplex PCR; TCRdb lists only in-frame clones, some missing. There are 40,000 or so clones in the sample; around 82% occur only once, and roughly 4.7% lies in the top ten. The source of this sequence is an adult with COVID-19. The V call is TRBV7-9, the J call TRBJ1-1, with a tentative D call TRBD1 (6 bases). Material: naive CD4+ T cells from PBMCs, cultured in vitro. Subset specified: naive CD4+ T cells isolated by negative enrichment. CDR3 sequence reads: CASSWSRDTNTEAFF. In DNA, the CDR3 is TGTGCCAGCAGCTGGTCCCGGGACACGAACACTGAAGCTTTCTTT.